This T cell receptor beta chain was sequenced for a study of cytomegalovirus exposure and HLA in healthy donors. About the research overall: Among the 398 genotyped donors, around 85% were placed in the Caucasian-associated ancestry cluster.

CDR3 length: 15 residues. Germline V lookup: CDR1 PRHDT, CDR2 FYEKMQ (reference sequence). V lost 5 bases, J lost 5 bases, and 6 bases stayed unmatched. PCR primers comprised 60 Vbeta and 13 Jbeta primers. Some clones are missing from TCRdb's copy, which holds only in-frame ones; the method was immunoSEQ multiplex PCR. The sample yields about 130,000 clones, around 84% seen once. The chain is built from TRBV13 and TRBJ2-1, with 10 positions matching TRBD2. This clonotype was sampled from a man in his forties or fifties in good health and CMV-seronegative. The sample taken for sequencing was PBMCs. The CDR3 is CASSRLAGADNEQFF. The CDR3 DNA reads as TGTGCCAGCAGCCGGCTAGCGGGGGCGGACAATGAGCAGTTCTTC.